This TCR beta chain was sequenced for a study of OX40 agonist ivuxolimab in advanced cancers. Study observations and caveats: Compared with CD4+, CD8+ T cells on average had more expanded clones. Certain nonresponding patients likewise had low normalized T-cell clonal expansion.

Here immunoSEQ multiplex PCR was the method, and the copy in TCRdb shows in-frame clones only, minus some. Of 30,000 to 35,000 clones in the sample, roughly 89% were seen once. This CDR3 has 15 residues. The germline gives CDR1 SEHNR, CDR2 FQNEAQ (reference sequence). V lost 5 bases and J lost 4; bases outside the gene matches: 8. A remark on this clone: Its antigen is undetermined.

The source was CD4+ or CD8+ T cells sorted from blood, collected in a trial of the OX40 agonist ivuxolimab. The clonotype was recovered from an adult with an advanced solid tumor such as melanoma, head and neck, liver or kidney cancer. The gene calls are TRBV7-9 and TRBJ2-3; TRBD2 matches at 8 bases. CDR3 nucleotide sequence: TGTGCCAGCAGCCACCCAGCGGGGGAACCAGATACGCAGTATTTT. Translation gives CASSHPAGEPDTQYF.